Following are 3 T cell receptor beta chains from one sample sequenced in a study of T cells after yellow fever vaccination. Each CDR3 protein is one row after TCRdb ran MiXCR on the 5' RACE reads. The sample has about 320,000 distinct CDR3 sequences; approximately 12% are singletons. The input for sequencing was CD4+ T cells sorted from PBMCs, taken 15 days after the yellow fever booster vaccination. These receptors originate from a man between 18 and 29 years old who received the YFV17D yellow fever vaccine.

This clonotype was counted a few times. The V gene is TRBV5-1, the J gene TRBJ1-6; 7 bases map to TRBD1. Germline lookup yields CDR1 SGHRS and CDR2 YFSETQ. The CDR3 extends over 17 amino acids. V shed 1 base and J 6 bases; nucleotides not matched to a gene: 10. The CDR3 loop is CASSLSGTGQTNSPLHF. CDR3 bases: TGCGCCAGCAGCTTGAGTGGTACGGGACAGACTAATTCACCCCTCCACTTT.

This clonotype was counted a few times. The rearrangement links TRBV5-1 to TRBJ2-1; D is undetermined. The V end was cut by 4 bases, the J end by 6 bases, with 11 bases between. The CDR3 consists of 13 residues. The V gene's germline CDR1 is SGHRS and CDR2 YFSETQ. The CDR3 is CASSRTYPNEQFF. The CDR3 nucleotides are TGCGCCAGCAGCCGAACCTATCCCAATGAGCAGTTCTTC.

This clonotype was observed a single time. The genes are TRBV6-6 and TRBJ1-4; tentative D call: TRBD1 (6 bases). The CDR3 sequence is 14 residues long. V was pared by 5 bases and J by 5 bases, with 12 bases between. Germline V gene data show CDR1 as MNHNY and CDR2 as SVGAGI (reference sequence). The CDR3 loop reads CASSHGQKNEKLFF. The CDR3 DNA follows: TGTGCCAGCAGTCACGGACAGAAAAATGAAAAACTGTTTTTT.